The 6 T cell receptor beta chains reported below all come from one sample, sequenced in a study of OX40 agonist ivuxolimab in advanced cancers. Profiled with immunoSEQ multiplex PCR; TCRdb holds only in-frame clones, not every one. Of tens of thousands of clones detected, approximately 90% appear once; the ten largest clones hold less than 7.5%. Sequenced here: CD4+ or CD8+ T cells sorted from blood, sampled in a trial of the OX40 agonist ivuxolimab. The receptors were sampled from an adult with an advanced solid tumor such as melanoma, head and neck, liver or kidney cancer.

The V call is TRBV5-6, the J call TRBJ2-1; D is undetermined. The CDR3 is 16 residues long. V was clipped by 7 bases and J by 2 bases, with 19 bases between them. Germline loops: CDR1 SGHDT, CDR2 YYEEEE. The CDR3 reads CASAGRWLGTYNEQFF. In DNA, the CDR3 is TGTGCCAGCGCCGGACGGTGGCTAGGAACCTACAATGAGCAGTTCTTC.

The CDR3 coding sequence is TGTGCCAGCAGCTCGGACGGAAGCTCCTACAATGAGCAGTTCTTC. Protein: CASSSDGSSYNEQFF. The chain employs TRBV7-3 and TRBJ2-1; D not certain. Trimming stripped 4 bases from V and 0 bases from J, with 10 bases between. From germline, CDR1 is SGHTA and CDR2 FQGTGA. The CDR3 runs 15 residues.

This chain connects TRBV7-6 to TRBJ1-2, with TRBD1 matching 9 bases. This CDR3 spans 14 amino acids. Germline V gives CDR1 SGHVS, CDR2 FNYEAQ. With V trimmed by 5 bases and J by 4 bases, 5 bases remained unmatched. CDR3 residues: CASSPGQGGYGYTF. CDR3 coding DNA: TGTGCCAGCAGCCCGGGACAGGGCGGCTATGGCTACACCTTC.

V gene TRBV11-3 combines with J gene TRBJ2-2; tentatively, D is TRBD1 or TRBD2 (5 bases each). Looked up from germline, CDR1 is SGHNT and CDR2 is YENEEA. The CDR3 runs 16 residues. With 5 bases removed from V and 0 bases from J, the gap between germline ends came to 13 bases. The CDR3 is CASSPRGTANTGELFF. CDR3 in DNA: TGTGCCAGCAGCCCTAGAGGGACGGCGAACACCGGGGAGCTGTTTTTT.

This clone was recorded once. The chain uses TRBV7-9 and TRBJ2-7, with TRBD1 as a possible D gene (6 bases). The V and J ends lost 4 bases and 3 bases respectively, with 10 bases between them. CDR1 SEHNR and CDR2 FQNEAQ come from the germline V gene (reference sequence). This CDR3 comprises 13 residues. The CDR3, as DNA: TGTGCCAGCAGCTCCCGACAGGACTACGAGCAGTACTTC. Translated, it gives CASSSRQDYEQYF.

V usage is TRBV10-3 and J usage is TRBJ1-1; D is undetermined. Germline V CDR1 and CDR2: ENHRY, SYGVKD. The CDR3 sequence is 11 residues long. V was pared by 4 bases and J by 6 bases, with 6 bases between. CDR3 sequence reads: CAISGQAEAFF. In DNA form, the CDR3 reads TGTGCCATCAGTGGGCAGGCTGAAGCTTTCTTT.